This TCR beta chain emerged from a study of T cells in Graves' hyperthyroidism and ophthalmopathy. The CDR3 has 15 amino acids. The V end lost 3 bases, the J end lost 1 base, and 13 bases lay between the germline ends. Germline values: CDR1 SEHNR, CDR2 FQNEAQ (reference sequence). Overall study results and limits: The model predicted ophthalmopathy a median around 6 months before onset.

Amplified regions were TCR beta CDR3 sequences from RNA transcripts. First-round RT-PCR with HTBI primers amplified the TCR CDR3 region. Via MiXCR, TCRdb re-called the multiplex PCR reads, giving one row per CDR3 protein. The repertoire holds 600,000 or so distinct CDR3 sequences, with just over 45% as singletons. To note about this clonotype: Its antigen is not known.

Newly diagnosed patients aged 18 to 65 had hyperthyroidism of under 2 months' duration. The J gene is TRBJ2-7, the V gene TRBV7-9; D remains unclear. Sequenced material: peripheral blood or thyroid tissue (not recorded which). The sequence was collected from a woman aged 18-29 years with Graves' hyperthyroidism. CDR3 in amino acids: CASSFNTGQSYEQYF. The CDR3 DNA follows: TGTGCCAGCAGCTTTAACACGGGCCAATCCTACGAGCAGTACTTC.